One sample yielded the 32 T cell receptor beta chains listed below, sequenced in a study of T cells after yellow fever vaccination. TCRdb reprocessed the 5' RACE reads with MiXCR, giving one entry per CDR3 protein. The sample shows hundreds of thousands of distinct CDR3 sequences, around a tenth of them seen only once. Sample: PBMCs, taken on the day of the first yellow fever vaccination. The receptors come from a man younger than 30 who received the YFV17D yellow fever vaccine.

There are a few counts of this clonotype. The V and J genes are TRBV4-3 and TRBJ2-1; TRBD2 agrees at 12 bases. Trimming removed 4 bases from V and 1 base from J; junction bases left unmatched: 14. CDR3 length: 20 amino acids. The germline V gene encodes CDR1 LGHNA and CDR2 YSLEER. This CDR3 is CASSRNLAGGSGRSYNEQFF. The DNA for the CDR3 is TGCGCCAGCAGCCGAAACCTAGCGGGGGGGTCCGGTAGATCCTACAATGAGCAGTTCTTC.

This chain links TRBV28 with TRBJ2-3, with TRBD2 matching 8 bases. From germline, CDR1 is MDHEN and CDR2 SYDVKM. V shed 6 bases and J 2 bases; nucleotides not matched to a gene: 4. This CDR3 has 14 amino acids. The CDR3 protein is CASRKAGATDTQYF. CDR3 bases: TGTGCCAGCAGAAAAGCGGGGGCCACAGATACGCAGTATTTT.

The J gene is TRBJ2-1, the V gene TRBV11-1; perhaps TRBD2 as D (6 bases). V was shortened by 1 base and J by 3 bases, with 19 bases between the two germline ends. There are 18 residues in the CDR3. Germline CDR1 reads SGHAT; CDR2 reads FQDESV (reference sequence). CDR3 in DNA: TGTGCCAGCAGCTTAGAATCTTCAGGACCGCGGGGCTACAATGAGCAGTTCTTC. It yields the protein CASSLESSGPRGYNEQFF.

This clonotype appeared a few times. At one boundary the junction diverges from the germline segment, which might be a read error. The chain carries TRBV5-6 and TRBJ2-1; 11 nucleotides line up with TRBD1. This CDR3 has 12 amino acids. CDR1 is SGHDT, CDR2 YYEEEE, per germline. The DNA of the CDR3 is TGTGCCAGCAGCTCTACCTGGGACAGGGGGTCCTTC. Encoded protein: CASSSTWDRGSF.

The CDR3 region has the DNA TGCGCCAGCAGCAAATACAGGGAGCAGACAGAGACCCAGTACTTC. It is translated as CASSKYREQTETQYF. This sequence joins TRBV5-1 and TRBJ2-5; weak D call: TRBD1 (6 bases). Per germline, CDR1 SGHRS and CDR2 YFSETQ. Deletions cut 4 bases from V and 4 bases from J, with 17 bases between. The CDR3 is 15 residues long.

This clonotype was seen more than once but under ten times. V is TRBV7-2 and J is TRBJ2-5, with no clear D. CDR1 is SGHTA and CDR2 is FQGNSA in the germline V gene. V was cut by 4 bases and J by 5 bases, with 14 bases left in between. The CDR3 covers 14 residues. The CDR3 sequence: CASSSTGMVETQYF. The CDR3, as DNA: TGTGCCAGCAGCTCGACCGGAATGGTGGAGACCCAGTACTTC.

The chain links TRBV25-1 to TRBJ1-6, with D uncertain. The germline gives CDR1 MGHDK, CDR2 SYGVNS. The V end lost 1 base, the J end lost 13 bases, and 8 bases lay between the germline ends. The CDR3 loop spans 12 amino acids. This chain's CDR3 is CASSESWMPLHF. The DNA of the CDR3 is TGTGCCAGCAGTGAATCGTGGATGCCCCTCCACTTT.

This chain joins TRBV30 and TRBJ2-3; tentative D call: TRBD1 (5 bases). The CDR3 is 13 residues long. Trimming removed 8 bases from V and 2 bases from J, with 14 bases in between. CDR1 is GTSNPN and CDR2 is SVGIG in the germline V gene (reference sequence). CDR3 loop: CAADRSYTDTQYF. CDR3 DNA: TGTGCCGCCGACAGATCCTACACAGATACGCAGTATTTT.

This clonotype came up a few times. The J gene is TRBJ2-1, the V gene TRBV29-1; 8 positions match TRBD2. Trimming took 6 bases from V and 2 from J; bases not matched to a gene: 6. This CDR3 region has 14 residues. Per the germline V gene, CDR1 is SQVTM and CDR2 is ANQGSEA. The CDR3 sequence: CSVAPAGAYNEQFF. The CDR3 bases are TGCAGCGTCGCCCCAGCGGGGGCCTACAATGAGCAGTTCTTC.

The chain has TRBV5-1 and TRBJ2-1, with 12 nucleotides matching TRBD2. Germline CDR1 reads SGHRS; CDR2 reads YFSETQ. The CDR3 runs to 16 residues. Trimming took 3 bases from V and 4 from J; bases not matched to a gene: 5. The CDR3 DNA follows: TGCGCCAGCAGCTCTCTAGCGGGGGGGACGTACAATGAGCAGTTCTTC. Protein product: CASSSLAGGTYNEQFF.

This chain connects TRBV7-2 to TRBJ1-6; 10 positions match TRBD1. Losses at the gene ends were 3 bases for V and 2 bases for J; bases not matched to a gene: 7. CDR1 is SGHTA, CDR2 FQGNSA, per germline. This CDR3 is 18 amino acids long. CDR3 loop: CASSLAGQGNAYNSPLHF. The CDR3 coding sequence is TGTGCCAGCAGCTTGGCGGGACAGGGGAACGCCTATAATTCACCCCTCCACTTT.

A note on this clonotype: A read error may produce the germline difference seen at one junction end. The gene calls are TRBV7-7 and TRBJ2-3; the D is unclear. The CDR3 extends over 15 amino acids. Looked up from germline, CDR1 is SSHAT and CDR2 is FNYEAQ (reference sequence). The CDR3 DNA reads as TGTGCTAGCAGCTTATCCAGATATAGCACAGATACGCAGTATTTT. Translated: CASSLSRYSTDTQYF.

This chain joins TRBV18 and TRBJ1-3; 9 bases align to TRBD1. Germline CDR1 KGHSH, CDR2 LQKENI. This CDR3 has 16 residues. J gave up 3 bases and V 3 bases, and 6 bases lay outside the gene matches. The CDR3 region has the DNA TGTGCCAGCTCACCTCCTAGACAGGGGGTTGGAAACACCATATATTTT. The encoded protein is CASSPPRQGVGNTIYF.

This clonotype was detected only a few times. CDR3 protein: CASSYGQGAANTEAFF. The DNA for the CDR3 is TGCGCCAGCAGCTACGGACAGGGGGCGGCGAACACTGAAGCTTTCTTT. The chain combines TRBV5-1 with TRBJ1-1; 11 bases line up with TRBD1. The CDR3 loop spans 16 amino acids. CDR1 and CDR2 (germline): SGHRS, YFSETQ. Germline trimming cut 3 bases from V and 1 base from J; bases unmatched to any gene: 5.

The chain links TRBV18 to TRBJ2-3; D is undetermined. Germline V gene data show CDR1 as KGHSH and CDR2 as LQKENI. The V gene lost 3 bases and the J gene lost 4 bases, with 8 bases spanning the gap. The CDR3 has 13 amino acids. The CDR3 loop reads CASSPQQADTQYF. In nucleotides, the CDR3 is TGTGCCAGCTCACCTCAGCAAGCAGATACGCAGTATTTT.

In this sample, this clonotype turned up a few times. The chain employs TRBV5-4 and TRBJ2-7, with no clear D. Germline CDR1 SGHNT, CDR2 YYREEE (reference sequence). The CDR3 covers 14 residues. V lost 4 bases and J lost 3, with 14 bases in between. This chain's CDR3 is CASSTAVGNYEQYF. The CDR3 DNA is TGTGCCAGCAGCACCGCCGTGGGGAACTACGAGCAGTACTTC. The variable domain in full, with the rest retrieved from reference TRBV5-4 and TRBJ2-7, is ETGVTQSPTHLIKTRGQQVTLRCSSQSGHNTVSWYQQALGQGPQFIFQYYREEENGRGNFPPRFSGLQFPNYSSELNVNALELDDSALYLCASSTAVGNYEQYFGPGTRLTVT.

This clonotype was recorded many times. The rearrangement uses TRBV7-3 and TRBJ2-1, with D maybe TRBD1 (5 bases). Germline V gene sequence: CDR1 SGHTA, CDR2 FQGTGA. Trimming removed 2 bases at V and 4 bases at J, with 21 bases between. The CDR3 runs 18 residues. The CDR3 DNA reads TGTGCCAGCAGCTTATCGTTGACAGCTGTTGGTGGGTACAATGAGCAGTTCTTC. The encoded protein is CASSLSLTAVGGYNEQFF.

This clonotype appeared a few times. The rearrangement links TRBV4-2 to TRBJ1-1; TRBD1 matches at 8 bases. Germline V gene sequence: CDR1 LGHNA, CDR2 YNFKEQ. There are 14 residues in the CDR3. The trim removed 3 bases at V and 7 bases at J, leaving 7 bases unmatched. The CDR3, as DNA: TGTGCCAGCAGCCAGGTTGGACAGGGCGTTGAAGCTTTCTTT. Its protein product is CASSQVGQGVEAFF.

This clonotype was seen a single time. J is TRBJ2-5 and V is TRBV20-1; 7 bases map to TRBD2. Germline assignment: CDR1 DFQATT and CDR2 SNEGSKA (reference sequence). V shed 0 bases and J 1 base; nucleotides not matched to a gene: 8. CDR3 length: 16 residues. Here the CDR3 reads CSARDGEGGFQETQYF. The CDR3, as DNA: TGCAGTGCTAGAGATGGGGAGGGAGGGTTCCAAGAGACCCAGTACTTC.

This clonotype has just a few counts. CDR3 bases: TGTGCCAGCTCACCAGAGGGGGGAGGTCACAACTATGGCTACACCTTC. Translating gives CASSPEGGGHNYGYTF. V is TRBV18 and J is TRBJ1-2, with D tentatively TRBD1 (6 bases). Germline CDR1 reads KGHSH; CDR2 reads LQKENI. This CDR3 spans 16 amino acids. Trimming left V 2 bases short and J 2 bases short, with 15 bases between. Together with reference TRBV18 and TRBJ1-2, the CDR3 gives the full variable domain: NAGVMQNPRHLVRRRGQEARLRCSPMKGHSHVYWYRQLPEEGLKFMVYLQKENIIDESGMPKERFSAEFPKEGPSILRIQQVVRGDSAAYFCASSPEGGGHNYGYTFGSGTRLTVV.

This clonotype turned up a few times. The chain joins TRBV5-1 to TRBJ2-2; D possibly matches TRBD1 or TRBD2 (7 bases each). Trimming stripped 4 bases from V and 3 bases from J, with 13 bases between. The germline V gene encodes CDR1 SGHRS and CDR2 YFSETQ. The CDR3 runs to 15 residues. CDR3 nucleotides: TGCGCCAGCAGCCCGACAGGGAGGGACACCGGGGAGCTGTTTTTT. This gives the protein CASSPTGRDTGELFF.

The CDR3 DNA follows: TGTGCCAGCAGCCAAGAAGTGGGGAATGAGCAGTTCTTC. Encoded protein: CASSQEVGNEQFF. V usage is TRBV3-1 and J usage is TRBJ2-1; D unclear. The V and J ends lost 0 bases and 7 bases respectively, with 7 bases between them. Germline V lookup: CDR1 LGHDT, CDR2 YNNKEL (reference sequence). The CDR3 is made up of 13 amino acids.

This clonotype showed up just a few times. The V gene is TRBV3-1, the J gene TRBJ2-1, with TRBD1 identical over 9 bases. Germline assignment: CDR1 LGHDT and CDR2 YNNKEL (reference sequence). V shed 6 bases, J shed 8 bases, and the junction held 11 bases outside the gene matches. The CDR3 covers 15 residues. As DNA, the CDR3 is TGTGCCAGCAGGGACACAGGGGGCGCATTCGATGAGCAGTTCTTC. It is translated as CASRDTGGAFDEQFF.

This clonotype was recorded a few times. The CDR3 DNA reads TGCAGTGCCCCCTCGGGGGGGGCACAATACTATGGCTACACCTTC. It translates to CSAPSGGAQYYGYTF. The chain couples TRBV20-1 to TRBJ1-2; the D gene is possibly TRBD1 (6 bases). The V end was cut by 6 bases, the J end by 3 bases, with 20 bases between. The germline V gene encodes CDR1 DFQATT and CDR2 SNEGSKA (reference sequence). This CDR3 region has 15 residues.

There are a few counts of this clonotype. V and J are TRBV20-1 and TRBJ1-1, with D unclear. Between the trimmed V and J ends, which lost 1 base and 3 bases, there was a span of 3 bases. The germline V gene encodes CDR1 DFQATT and CDR2 SNEGSKA (reference sequence). CDR3 length: 11 amino acids. As DNA, the CDR3 is TGCAGTGCTAGAGCACACACTGAAGCTTTCTTT. It translates to CSARAHTEAFF.

This clonotype was seen only a few times. The rearrangement joins TRBV4-1 to TRBJ2-7, with TRBD1 matching 8 bases. Germline values: CDR1 MGHRA, CDR2 YSYEKL. This CDR3 has 18 residues. Germline trimming cut 4 bases from V and 0 bases from J; bases unmatched to any gene: 14. The CDR3, as DNA: TGCGCCAGCAGCCCAGACTCAACCAGGACAGGGAGCTCCTACGAGCAGTACGTC. Translated, it gives CASSPDSTRTGSSYEQYV.

This clonotype came up many times. The gene calls are TRBV20-1 and TRBJ2-4; D is tentatively TRBD1 or TRBD2 (5 bases each). This CDR3 has 13 residues. Trimming shortened V by 2 bases and J by 7 bases, and 12 bases separated the two germline ends. Germline CDR1 and CDR2: DFQATT and SNEGSKA (reference sequence). The CDR3 here is CSARLEGRNIQYF. The CDR3 region has the DNA TGCAGTGCTAGATTAGAGGGGCGGAACATTCAGTACTTC.

This clonotype was detected a few times. The chain employs TRBV5-4 and TRBJ2-7, with 7 bases aligning to TRBD1. The junction had 6 bases not matched to a gene; V was cut back by 3 bases and J by 3 bases. The CDR3 sequence is 14 residues long. Per the germline V gene, CDR1 is SGHNT and CDR2 is YYREEE (reference sequence). The CDR3 nucleotides read TGTGCCAGCAGCTCTAGGACAGGCTACTACGAGCAGTACTTC. Amino acids: CASSSRTGYYEQYF.

There are a few counts of this clonotype. The CDR3 sequence: CASSLLGSGGQETQYF. The CDR3 nucleotides read TGTGCCAGCAGCCTCCTGGGGAGCGGGGGGCAAGAGACCCAGTACTTC. The chain combines TRBV5-4 with TRBJ2-5, with TRBD2 identical over 9 bases. Germline V gene lookup returns CDR1 SGHNT and CDR2 YYREEE (reference sequence). CDR3 size: 16 residues. After removal of 4 bases from V and 2 bases from J, the junction contained 9 bases not matched to a gene.

The rearrangement uses TRBV5-1 and TRBJ1-6; 9 positions agree with TRBD1. This CDR3 comprises 15 residues. CDR1 SGHRS and CDR2 YFSETQ come from the germline V gene. The trim removed 5 bases at V and 10 bases at J, leaving 10 bases unmatched. CDR3 in DNA: TGCGCCAGCAGAGTAACGGGACAGGGTCAATCACCCCTCCACTTT. Its translation: CASRVTGQGQSPLHF. Using reference TRBV5-1 and TRBJ1-6 for the parts outside the CDR3, the full variable domain is KAGVTQTPRYLIKTRGQQVTLSCSPISGHRSVSWYQQTPGQGLQFLFEYFSETQRNKGNFPGRFSGRQFSNSRSEMNVSTLELGDSALYLCASRVTGQGQSPLHFGNGTRLTVT.

This clonotype has a handful of counts. The genes are TRBV2 and TRBJ2-3, with D unclear. V was trimmed by 1 base and J by 4 bases, leaving 9 bases between them. Germline CDR1 and CDR2: SNHLY and FYNNEI. The CDR3 extends over 14 amino acids. The chain's CDR3 is CASSEVRASDTQYF. The CDR3 nucleotides are TGTGCCAGCAGTGAAGTCCGGGCGTCAGATACGCAGTATTTT.

This clonotype was recorded a few times. This chain uses TRBV12-3 or TRBV12-4 with TRBJ2-7, with D hard to call. This CDR3 is built from 11 residues. The V and J ends lost 6 bases and 4 bases respectively, with 7 bases between them. The CDR3 region is CASRGRYEQYF. The CDR3 region has the DNA TGTGCCAGCAGAGGACGGTACGAGCAGTACTTC.